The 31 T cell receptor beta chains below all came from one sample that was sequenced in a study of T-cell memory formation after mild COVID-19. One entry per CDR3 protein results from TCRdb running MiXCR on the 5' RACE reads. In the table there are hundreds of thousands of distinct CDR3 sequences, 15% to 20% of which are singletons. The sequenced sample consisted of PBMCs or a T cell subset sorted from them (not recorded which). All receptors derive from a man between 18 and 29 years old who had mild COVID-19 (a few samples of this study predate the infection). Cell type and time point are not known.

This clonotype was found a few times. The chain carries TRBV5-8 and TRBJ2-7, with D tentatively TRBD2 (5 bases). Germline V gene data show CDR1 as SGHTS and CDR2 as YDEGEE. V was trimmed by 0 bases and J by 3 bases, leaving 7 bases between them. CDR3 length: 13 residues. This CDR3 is CASSLGGIYEQYV. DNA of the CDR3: TGTGCCAGCAGCTTGGGAGGGATCTACGAGCAGTACGTC.

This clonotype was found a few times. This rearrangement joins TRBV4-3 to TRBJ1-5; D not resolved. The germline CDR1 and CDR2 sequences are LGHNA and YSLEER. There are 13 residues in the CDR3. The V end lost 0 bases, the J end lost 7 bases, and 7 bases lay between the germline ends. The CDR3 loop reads CASSQDWAQPQHF. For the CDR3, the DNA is TGCGCCAGCAGCCAAGATTGGGCACAGCCCCAGCATTTT.

CDR3 sequence reads: CASSQNLGGEDYNEQFF. The CDR3 DNA reads TGCGCCAGCAGCCAGAACTTAGGGGGCGAAGACTACAATGAGCAGTTCTTC. The rearrangement joins TRBV4-1 to TRBJ2-1, with 7 nucleotides matching TRBD1. Per the germline V gene, CDR1 is MGHRA and CDR2 is YSYEKL. CDR3 size: 17 residues. V lost 3 bases, J lost 3 bases, and 11 bases stayed unmatched.

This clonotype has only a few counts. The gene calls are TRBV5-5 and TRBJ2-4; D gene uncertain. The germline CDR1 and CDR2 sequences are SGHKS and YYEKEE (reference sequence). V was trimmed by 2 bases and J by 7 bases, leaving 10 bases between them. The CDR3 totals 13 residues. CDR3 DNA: TGTGCCAGCAGCTTCCGTGGCAGGAACATTCAGTACTTC. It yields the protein CASSFRGRNIQYF.

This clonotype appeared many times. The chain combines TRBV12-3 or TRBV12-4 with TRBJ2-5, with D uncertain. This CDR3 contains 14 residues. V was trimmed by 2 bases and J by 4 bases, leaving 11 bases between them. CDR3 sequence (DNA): TGTGCCAGCAGTTTAATTTTAGCTCCAGAGACCCAGTACTTC. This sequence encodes CASSLILAPETQYF.

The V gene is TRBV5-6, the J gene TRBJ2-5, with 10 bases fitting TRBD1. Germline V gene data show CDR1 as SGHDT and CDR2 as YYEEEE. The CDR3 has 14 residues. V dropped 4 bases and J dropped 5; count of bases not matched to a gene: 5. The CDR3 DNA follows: TGTGCCAGCAGCGGGACAGGGGCTTGGGAGACCCAGTACTTC. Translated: CASSGTGAWETQYF.

DNA of the CDR3: TGTGCCAGCAGCGGCCTACAGCCCTACGAGCAGTACTTC. Translated: CASSGLQPYEQYF. The gene calls are TRBV2 and TRBJ2-7, with D unclear. Trimming took off 6 bases at V and 2 bases at J, with 11 bases between the two ends. This CDR3 has 13 amino acids. CDR1 and CDR2 (germline): SNHLY, FYNNEI.

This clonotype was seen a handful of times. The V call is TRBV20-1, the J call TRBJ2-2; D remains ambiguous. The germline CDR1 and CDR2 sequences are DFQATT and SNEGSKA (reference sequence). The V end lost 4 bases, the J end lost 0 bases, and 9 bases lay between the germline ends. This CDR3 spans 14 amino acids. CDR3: CSAIKGTNTGELFF. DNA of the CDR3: TGCAGTGCTATAAAGGGAACGAACACCGGGGAGCTGTTTTTT.

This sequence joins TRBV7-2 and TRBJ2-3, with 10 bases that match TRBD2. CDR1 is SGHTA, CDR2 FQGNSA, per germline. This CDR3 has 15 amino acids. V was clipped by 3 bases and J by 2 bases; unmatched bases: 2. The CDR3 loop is CASSLGLAYTDTQYF. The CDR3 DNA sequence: TGTGCCAGCAGCTTGGGACTAGCGTACACAGATACGCAGTATTTT.

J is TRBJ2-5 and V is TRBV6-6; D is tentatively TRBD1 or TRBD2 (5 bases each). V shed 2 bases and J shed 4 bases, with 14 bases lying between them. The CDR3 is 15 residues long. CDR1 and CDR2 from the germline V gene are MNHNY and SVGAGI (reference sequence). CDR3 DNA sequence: TGTGCCAGCAGTTACATGGGGGAAAGAAGAGAGACCCAGTACTTC. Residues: CASSYMGERRETQYF.

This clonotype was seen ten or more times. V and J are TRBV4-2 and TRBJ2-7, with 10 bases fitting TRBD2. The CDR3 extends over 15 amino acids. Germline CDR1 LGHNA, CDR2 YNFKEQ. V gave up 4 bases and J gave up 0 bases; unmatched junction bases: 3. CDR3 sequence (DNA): TGTGCCAGCAGCCCCGAGCGGGGGGGCTCCTACGAGCAGTACTTC. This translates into CASSPERGGSYEQYF.

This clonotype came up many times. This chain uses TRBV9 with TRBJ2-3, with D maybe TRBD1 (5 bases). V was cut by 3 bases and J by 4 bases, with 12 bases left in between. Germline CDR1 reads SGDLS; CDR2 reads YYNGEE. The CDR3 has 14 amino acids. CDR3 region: CASSESGAADTQYF. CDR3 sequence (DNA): TGTGCCAGCAGCGAGAGTGGGGCGGCAGATACGCAGTATTTT.

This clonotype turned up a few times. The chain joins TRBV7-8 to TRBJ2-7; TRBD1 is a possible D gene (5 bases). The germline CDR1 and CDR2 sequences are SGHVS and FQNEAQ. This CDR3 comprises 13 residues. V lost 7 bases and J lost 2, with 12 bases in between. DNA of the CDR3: TGTGCCAGCAACCAAGGGGTGACCTACGAGCAGTACTTC. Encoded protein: CASNQGVTYEQYF.

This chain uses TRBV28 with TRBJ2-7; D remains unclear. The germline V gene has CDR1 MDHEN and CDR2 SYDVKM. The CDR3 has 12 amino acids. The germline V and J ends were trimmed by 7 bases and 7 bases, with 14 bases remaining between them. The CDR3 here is CASTSPLGEQYV. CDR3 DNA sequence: TGTGCCAGCACCTCCCCCCTGGGGGAGCAGTACGTC.

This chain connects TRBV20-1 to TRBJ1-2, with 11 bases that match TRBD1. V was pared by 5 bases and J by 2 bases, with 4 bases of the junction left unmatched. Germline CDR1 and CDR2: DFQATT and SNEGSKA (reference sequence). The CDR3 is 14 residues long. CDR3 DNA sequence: TGCAGTGCTCCCTGGACAGGGGGCAACTATGGCTACACCTTC. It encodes CSAPWTGGNYGYTF.

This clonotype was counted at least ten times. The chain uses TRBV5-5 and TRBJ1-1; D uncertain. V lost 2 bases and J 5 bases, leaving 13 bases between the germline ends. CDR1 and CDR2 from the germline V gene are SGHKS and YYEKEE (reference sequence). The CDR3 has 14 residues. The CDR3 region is CASSFGMLGTEAFF. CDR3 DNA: TGTGCCAGCAGCTTCGGTATGTTGGGGACTGAAGCTTTCTTT.

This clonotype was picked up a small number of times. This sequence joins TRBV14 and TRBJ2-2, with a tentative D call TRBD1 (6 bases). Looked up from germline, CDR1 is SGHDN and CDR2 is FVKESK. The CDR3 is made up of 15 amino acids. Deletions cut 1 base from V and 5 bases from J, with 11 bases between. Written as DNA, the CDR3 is TGTGCCAGCAGCCAAGTTAACAGGGAGACCGGGGAGCTGTTTTTT. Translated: CASSQVNRETGELFF.

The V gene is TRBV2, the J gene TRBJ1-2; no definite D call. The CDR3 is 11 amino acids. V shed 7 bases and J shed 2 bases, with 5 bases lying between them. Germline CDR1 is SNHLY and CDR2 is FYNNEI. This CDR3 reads CASIRNYGYTF. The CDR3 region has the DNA TGTGCCAGCATTAGGAACTATGGCTACACCTTC.

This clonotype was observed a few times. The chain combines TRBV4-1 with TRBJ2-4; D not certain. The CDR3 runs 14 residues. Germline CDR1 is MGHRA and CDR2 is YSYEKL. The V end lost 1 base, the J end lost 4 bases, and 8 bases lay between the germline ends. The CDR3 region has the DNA TGCGCCAGCAGCCAAGGGGGTATGAAAAACATTCAGTACTTC. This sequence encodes CASSQGGMKNIQYF.

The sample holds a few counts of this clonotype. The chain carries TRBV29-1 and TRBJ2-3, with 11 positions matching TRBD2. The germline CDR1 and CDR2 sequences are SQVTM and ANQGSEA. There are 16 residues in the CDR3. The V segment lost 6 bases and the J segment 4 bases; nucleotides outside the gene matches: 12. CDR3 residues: CSVENPGLAAPDTQYF. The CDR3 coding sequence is TGCAGCGTAGAAAACCCGGGACTAGCGGCTCCAGATACGCAGTATTTT.

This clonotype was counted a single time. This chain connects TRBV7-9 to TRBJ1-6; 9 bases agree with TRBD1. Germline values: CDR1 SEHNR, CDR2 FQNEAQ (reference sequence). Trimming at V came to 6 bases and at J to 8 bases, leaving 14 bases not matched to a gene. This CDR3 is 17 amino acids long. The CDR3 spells CASSPPGTGRRDSPLHF. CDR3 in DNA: TGTGCCAGCAGTCCCCCCGGGACAGGGAGGCGGGATTCACCCCTCCACTTT.

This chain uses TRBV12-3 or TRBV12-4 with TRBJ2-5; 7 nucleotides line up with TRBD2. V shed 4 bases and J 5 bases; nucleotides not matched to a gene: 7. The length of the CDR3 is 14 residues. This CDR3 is CASSSLGGDETQYF. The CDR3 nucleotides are TGTGCCAGCAGTTCCCTGGGAGGGGACGAGACCCAGTACTTC.

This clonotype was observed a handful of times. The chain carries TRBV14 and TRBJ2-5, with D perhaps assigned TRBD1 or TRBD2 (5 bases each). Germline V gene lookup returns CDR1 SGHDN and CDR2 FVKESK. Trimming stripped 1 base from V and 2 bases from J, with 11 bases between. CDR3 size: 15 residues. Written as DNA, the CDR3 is TGTGCCAGCAGCCAAGGGGGACCGTTTCAAGAGACCCAGTACTTC. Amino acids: CASSQGGPFQETQYF.

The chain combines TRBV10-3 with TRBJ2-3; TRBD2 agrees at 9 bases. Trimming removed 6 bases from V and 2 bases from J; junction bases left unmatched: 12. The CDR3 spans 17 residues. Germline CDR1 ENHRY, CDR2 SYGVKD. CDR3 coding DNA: TGTGCCATCAGGGGACTAGTCGGCGGGGGGGCCACAGATACGCAGTATTTT. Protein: CAIRGLVGGGATDTQYF.

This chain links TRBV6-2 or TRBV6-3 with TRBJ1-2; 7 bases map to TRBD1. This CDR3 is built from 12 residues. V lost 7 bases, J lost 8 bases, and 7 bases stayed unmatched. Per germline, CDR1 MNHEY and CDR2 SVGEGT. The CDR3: CASTGQVWGYTF. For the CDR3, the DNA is TGTGCCAGCACCGGACAGGTGTGGGGCTACACCTTC.

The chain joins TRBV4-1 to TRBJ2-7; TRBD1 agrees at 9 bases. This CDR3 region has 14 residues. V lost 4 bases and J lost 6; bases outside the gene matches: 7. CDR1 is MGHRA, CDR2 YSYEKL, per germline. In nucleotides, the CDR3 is TGCGCCAGCAGCCGTCCCGGGACAGGGTCCGAGCAGTACTTC. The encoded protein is CASSRPGTGSEQYF.

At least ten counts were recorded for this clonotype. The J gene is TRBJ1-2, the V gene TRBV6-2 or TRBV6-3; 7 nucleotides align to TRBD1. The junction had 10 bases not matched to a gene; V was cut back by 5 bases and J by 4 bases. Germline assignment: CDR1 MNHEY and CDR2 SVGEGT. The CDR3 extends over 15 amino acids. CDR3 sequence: CASSAPGQPFYGYTF. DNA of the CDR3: TGTGCCAGCAGTGCGCCGGGACAGCCTTTCTATGGCTACACCTTC.

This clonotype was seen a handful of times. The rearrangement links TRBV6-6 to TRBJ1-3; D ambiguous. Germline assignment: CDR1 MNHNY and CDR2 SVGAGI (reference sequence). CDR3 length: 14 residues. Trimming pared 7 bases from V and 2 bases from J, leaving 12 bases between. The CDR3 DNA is TGTGCCAGCAAGATTAGGGATCCTGGAAACACCATATATTTT. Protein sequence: CASKIRDPGNTIYF.

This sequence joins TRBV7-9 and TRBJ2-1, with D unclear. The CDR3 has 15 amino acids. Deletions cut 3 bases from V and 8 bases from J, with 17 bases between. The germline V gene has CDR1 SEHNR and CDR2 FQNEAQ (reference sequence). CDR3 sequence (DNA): TGTGCCAGCAGCTTCGGGTCCCCCGGCAGCGATGAGCAGTTCTTC. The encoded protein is CASSFGSPGSDEQFF.

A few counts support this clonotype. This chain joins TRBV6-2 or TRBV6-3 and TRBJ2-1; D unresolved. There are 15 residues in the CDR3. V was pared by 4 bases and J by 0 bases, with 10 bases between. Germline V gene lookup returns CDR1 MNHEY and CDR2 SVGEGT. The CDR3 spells CASSSARSSYNEQFF. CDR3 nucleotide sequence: TGTGCCAGCAGTTCCGCCCGGAGCTCCTACAATGAGCAGTTCTTC.

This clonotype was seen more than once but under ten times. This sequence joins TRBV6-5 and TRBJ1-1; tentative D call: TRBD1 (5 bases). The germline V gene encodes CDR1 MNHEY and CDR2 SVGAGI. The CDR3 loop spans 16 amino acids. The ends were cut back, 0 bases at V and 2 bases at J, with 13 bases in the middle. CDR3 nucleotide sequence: TGTGCCAGCAGTTACTCGGCGTATCAGGGAAACACTGAAGCTTTCTTT. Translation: CASSYSAYQGNTEAFF.